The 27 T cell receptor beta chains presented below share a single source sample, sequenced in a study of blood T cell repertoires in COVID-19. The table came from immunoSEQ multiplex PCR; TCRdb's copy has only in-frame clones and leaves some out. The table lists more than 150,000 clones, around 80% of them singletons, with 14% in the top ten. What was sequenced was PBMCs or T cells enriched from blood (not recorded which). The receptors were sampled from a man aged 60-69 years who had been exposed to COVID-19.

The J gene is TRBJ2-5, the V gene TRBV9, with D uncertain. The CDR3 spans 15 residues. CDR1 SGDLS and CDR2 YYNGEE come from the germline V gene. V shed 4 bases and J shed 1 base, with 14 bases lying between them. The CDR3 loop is CASSPQPVLQETQYF. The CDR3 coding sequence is TGTGCCAGCAGCCCTCAACCGGTTCTCCAAGAGACCCAGTACTTC.

The CDR3 is CASRWSSTNTEAFF. The CDR3, as DNA: TGTGCCAGCAGGTGGTCCAGTACGAACACTGAAGCTTTCTTT. The rearrangement links TRBV27 to TRBJ1-1; D is uncertain. Germline-derived CDR1 and CDR2 are MNHEY and SMNVEV (reference sequence). There are 14 residues in the CDR3. Trimming took off 6 bases at V and 1 base at J, with 12 bases between the two ends.

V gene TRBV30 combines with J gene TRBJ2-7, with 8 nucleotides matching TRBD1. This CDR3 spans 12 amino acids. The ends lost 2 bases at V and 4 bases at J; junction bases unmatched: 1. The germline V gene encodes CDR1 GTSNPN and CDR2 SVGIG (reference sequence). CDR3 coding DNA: TGTGCCTGGAGTACAGGGGGTTACGAGCAGTACTTC. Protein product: CAWSTGGYEQYF.

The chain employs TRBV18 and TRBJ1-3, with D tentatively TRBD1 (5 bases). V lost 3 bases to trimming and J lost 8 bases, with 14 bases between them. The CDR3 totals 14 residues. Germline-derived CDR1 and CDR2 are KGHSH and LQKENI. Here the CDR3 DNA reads TGTGCCAGCTCACCCTGGGGCGCCCTGGACACCATATATTTT. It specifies CASSPWGALDTIYF.

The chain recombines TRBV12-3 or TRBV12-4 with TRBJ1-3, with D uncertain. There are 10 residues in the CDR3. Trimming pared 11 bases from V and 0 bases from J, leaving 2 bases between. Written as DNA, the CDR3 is TGTGCCTACTCTGGAAACACCATATATTTT. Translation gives CAYSGNTIYF.

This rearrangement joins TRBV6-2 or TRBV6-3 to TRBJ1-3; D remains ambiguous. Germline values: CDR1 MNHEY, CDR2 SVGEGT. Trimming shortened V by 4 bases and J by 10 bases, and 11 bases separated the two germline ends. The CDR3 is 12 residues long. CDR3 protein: CASSFSPGTIYF. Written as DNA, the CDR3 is TGTGCCAGCAGTTTCAGCCCCGGGACCATATATTTT.

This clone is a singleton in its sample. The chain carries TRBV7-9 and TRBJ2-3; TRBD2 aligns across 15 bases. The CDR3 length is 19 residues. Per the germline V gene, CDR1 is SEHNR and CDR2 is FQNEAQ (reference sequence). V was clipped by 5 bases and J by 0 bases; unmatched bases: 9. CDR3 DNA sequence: TGTGCCAGCAGCAAACCCGGGACTAGCGGGAGGCTTAGCACAGATACGCAGTATTTT. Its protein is CASSKPGTSGRLSTDTQYF.

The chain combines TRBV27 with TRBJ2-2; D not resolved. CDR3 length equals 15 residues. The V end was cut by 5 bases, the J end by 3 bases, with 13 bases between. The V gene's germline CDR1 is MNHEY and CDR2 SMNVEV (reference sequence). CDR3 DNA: TGTGCCAGCAGTCCCTGGGTGGCGGACACCGGGGAGCTGTTTTTT. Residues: CASSPWVADTGELFF.

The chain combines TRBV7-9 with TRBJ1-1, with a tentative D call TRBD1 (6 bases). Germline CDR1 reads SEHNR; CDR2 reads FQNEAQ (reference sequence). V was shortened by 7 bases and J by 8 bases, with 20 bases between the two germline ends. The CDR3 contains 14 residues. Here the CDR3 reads CASTFGTTRNEAFF. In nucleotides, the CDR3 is TGTGCCAGCACCTTTGGGACAACCAGGAACGAAGCTTTCTTT. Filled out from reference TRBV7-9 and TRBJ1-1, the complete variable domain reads DTGVSQNPRHKITKRGQNVTFRCDPISEHNRLYWYRQTLGQGPEFLTYFQNEAQLEKSRLLSDRFSAERPKGSFSTLEIQRTEQGDSAMYLCASTFGTTRNEAFFGQGTRLTVV.

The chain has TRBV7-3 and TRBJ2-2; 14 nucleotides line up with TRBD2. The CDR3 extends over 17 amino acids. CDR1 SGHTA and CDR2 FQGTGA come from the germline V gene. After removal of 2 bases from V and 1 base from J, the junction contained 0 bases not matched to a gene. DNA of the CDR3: TGTGCCAGCAGCTTAGGGACTAGCGGGAGGAACACCGGGGAGCTGTTTTTT. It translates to CASSLGTSGRNTGELFF.

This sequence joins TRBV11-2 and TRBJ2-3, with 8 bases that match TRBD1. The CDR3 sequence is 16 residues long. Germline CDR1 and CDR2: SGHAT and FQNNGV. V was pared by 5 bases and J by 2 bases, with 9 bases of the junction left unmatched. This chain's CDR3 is CASSHPPTGATDTQYF. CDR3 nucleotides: TGTGCCAGCAGCCATCCACCGACAGGGGCCACAGATACGCAGTATTTT.

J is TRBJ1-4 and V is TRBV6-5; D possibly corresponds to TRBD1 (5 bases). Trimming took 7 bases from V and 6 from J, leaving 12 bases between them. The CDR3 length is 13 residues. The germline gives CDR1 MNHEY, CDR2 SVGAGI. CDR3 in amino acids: CASNLSGDEKLFF. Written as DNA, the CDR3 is TGTGCCAGCAACCTATCGGGGGATGAAAAACTGTTTTTT.

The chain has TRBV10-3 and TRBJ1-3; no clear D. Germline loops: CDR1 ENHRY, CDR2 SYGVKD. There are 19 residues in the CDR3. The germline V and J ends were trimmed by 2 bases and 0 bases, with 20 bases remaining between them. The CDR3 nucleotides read TGTGCCATCAGTGAGGCCCGAGCAGGCATTACCTCCTCTGGAAACACCATATATTTT. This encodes CAISEARAGITSSGNTIYF.

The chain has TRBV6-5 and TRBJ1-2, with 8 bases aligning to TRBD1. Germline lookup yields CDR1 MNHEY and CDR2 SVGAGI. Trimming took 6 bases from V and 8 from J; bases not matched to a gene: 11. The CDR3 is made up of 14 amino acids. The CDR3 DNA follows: TGTGCCAGCAGGACAGGACAGGGATTAGGCGGCTACACCTTC. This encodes CASRTGQGLGGYTF.

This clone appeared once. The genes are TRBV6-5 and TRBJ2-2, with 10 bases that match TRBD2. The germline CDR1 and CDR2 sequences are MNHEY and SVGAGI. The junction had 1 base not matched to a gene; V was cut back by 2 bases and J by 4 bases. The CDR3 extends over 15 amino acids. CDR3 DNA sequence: TGTGCCAGCAGTTACGGGACTAGCGCCACCGGGGAGCTGTTTTTT. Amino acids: CASSYGTSATGELFF.

CDR3 in amino acids: CASRGSPSNQPQHF. For the CDR3, the DNA is TGTGCCAGCAGGGGCAGCCCTAGCAATCAGCCCCAGCATTTT. This rearrangement joins TRBV6-5 to TRBJ1-5; D remains ambiguous. The length of the CDR3 is 14 residues. Germline V gene data show CDR1 as MNHEY and CDR2 as SVGAGI. V was cut by 6 bases and J by 0 bases, with 9 bases left in between.

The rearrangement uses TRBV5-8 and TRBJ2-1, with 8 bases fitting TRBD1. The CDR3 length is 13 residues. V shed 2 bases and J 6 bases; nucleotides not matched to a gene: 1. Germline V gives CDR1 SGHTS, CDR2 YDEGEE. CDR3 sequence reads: CASSFTGGNEQFF. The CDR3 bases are TGTGCCAGCAGCTTTACAGGGGGCAATGAGCAGTTCTTC.

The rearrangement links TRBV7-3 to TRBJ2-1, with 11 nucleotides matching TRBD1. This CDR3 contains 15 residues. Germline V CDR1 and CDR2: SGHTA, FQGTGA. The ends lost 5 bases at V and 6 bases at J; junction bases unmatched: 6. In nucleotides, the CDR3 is TGTGCCAGCAGCCCCGGGACAGGGGGTTTCAATGAGCAGTTCTTC. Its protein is CASSPGTGGFNEQFF.

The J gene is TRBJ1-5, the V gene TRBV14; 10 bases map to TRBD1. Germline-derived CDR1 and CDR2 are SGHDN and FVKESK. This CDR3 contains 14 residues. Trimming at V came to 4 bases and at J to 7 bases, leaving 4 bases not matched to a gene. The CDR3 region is CASSPGQGNQPQHF. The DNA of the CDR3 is TGTGCCAGCAGCCCGGGACAGGGGAACCAGCCCCAGCATTTT.

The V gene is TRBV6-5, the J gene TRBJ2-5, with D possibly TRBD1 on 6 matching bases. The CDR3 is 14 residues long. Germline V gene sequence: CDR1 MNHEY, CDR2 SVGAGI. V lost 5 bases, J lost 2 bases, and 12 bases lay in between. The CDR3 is CASSPADSQETQYF. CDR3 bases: TGTGCCAGCAGTCCGGCGGACAGTCAAGAGACCCAGTACTTC.

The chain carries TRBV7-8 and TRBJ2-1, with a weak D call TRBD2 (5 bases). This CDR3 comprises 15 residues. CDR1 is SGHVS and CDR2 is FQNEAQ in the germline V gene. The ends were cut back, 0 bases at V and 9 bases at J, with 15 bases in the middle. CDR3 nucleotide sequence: TGTGCCAGCAGCTTAGCAGCCGGACTCGGCGGTGAGCAGTTCTTC. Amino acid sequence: CASSLAAGLGGEQFF.

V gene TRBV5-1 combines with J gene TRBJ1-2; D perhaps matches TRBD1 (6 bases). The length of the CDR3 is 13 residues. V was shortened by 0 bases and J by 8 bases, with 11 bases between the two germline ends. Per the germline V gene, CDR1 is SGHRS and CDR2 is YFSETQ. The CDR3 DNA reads TGCGCCAGCAGCTTGGAACAGGGCAACGGCTACACCTTC. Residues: CASSLEQGNGYTF.

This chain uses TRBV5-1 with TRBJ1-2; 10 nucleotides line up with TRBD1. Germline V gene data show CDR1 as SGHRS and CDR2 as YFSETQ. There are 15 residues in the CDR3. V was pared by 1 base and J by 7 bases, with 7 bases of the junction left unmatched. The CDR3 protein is CASSLQSGTGVGYTF. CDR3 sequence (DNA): TGCGCCAGCAGCTTGCAGTCCGGGACAGGGGTTGGCTACACCTTC.

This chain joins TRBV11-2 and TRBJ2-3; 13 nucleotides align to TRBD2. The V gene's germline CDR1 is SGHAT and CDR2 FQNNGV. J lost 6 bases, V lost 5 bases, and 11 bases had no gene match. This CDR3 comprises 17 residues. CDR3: CASSRTSGRLRSDTQYF. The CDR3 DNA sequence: TGTGCCAGCAGCCGGACTAGCGGGAGACTTAGGTCCGATACGCAGTATTTT.

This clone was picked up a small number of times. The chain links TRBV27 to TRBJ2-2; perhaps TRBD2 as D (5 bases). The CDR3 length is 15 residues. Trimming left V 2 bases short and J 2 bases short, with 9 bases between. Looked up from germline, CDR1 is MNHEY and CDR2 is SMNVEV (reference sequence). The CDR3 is CASSLGLFNTGELFF. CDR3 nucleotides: TGTGCCAGCAGTTTAGGACTCTTCAACACCGGGGAGCTGTTTTTT.

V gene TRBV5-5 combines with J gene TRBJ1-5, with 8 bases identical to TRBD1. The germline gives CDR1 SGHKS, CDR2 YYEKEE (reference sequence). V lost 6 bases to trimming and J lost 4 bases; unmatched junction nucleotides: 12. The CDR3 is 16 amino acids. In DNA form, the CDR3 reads TGTGCCAGCACCCCCGGGCGGGACAGGTATAATCAGCCCCAGCATTTT. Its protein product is CASTPGRDRYNQPQHF.

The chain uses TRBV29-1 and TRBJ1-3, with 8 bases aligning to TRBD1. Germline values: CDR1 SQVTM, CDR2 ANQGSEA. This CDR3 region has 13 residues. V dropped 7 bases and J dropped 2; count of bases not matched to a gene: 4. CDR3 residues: CSGAGGTGNTIYF. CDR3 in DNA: TGCAGCGGCGCAGGGGGCACTGGAAACACCATATATTTT. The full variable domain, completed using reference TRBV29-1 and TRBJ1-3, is SAVISQKPSRDICQRGTSLTIQCQVDSQVTMMFWYRQQPGQSLTLIATANQGSEATYESGFVIDKFPISRPNLTFSTLTVSNMSPEDSSIYLCSGAGGTGNTIYFGEGSWLTVV.